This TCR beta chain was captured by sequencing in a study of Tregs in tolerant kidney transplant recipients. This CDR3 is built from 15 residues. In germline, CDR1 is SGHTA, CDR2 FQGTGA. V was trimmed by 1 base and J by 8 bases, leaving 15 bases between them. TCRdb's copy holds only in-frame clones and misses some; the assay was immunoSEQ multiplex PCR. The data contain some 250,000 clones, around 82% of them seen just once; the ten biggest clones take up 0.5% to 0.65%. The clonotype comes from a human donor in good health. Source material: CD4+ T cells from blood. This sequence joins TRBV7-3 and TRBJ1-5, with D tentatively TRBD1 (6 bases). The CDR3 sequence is CASSLNQGPSEPQHF. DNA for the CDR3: TGTGCCAGCAGCTTAAACCAGGGGCCTTCGGAGCCCCAGCATTTT.